This T cell receptor (beta chain) is drawn from a study of shared clonotypes between healthy human individuals. Turning to the study itself: Each donor's CD8 memory used one plate, CD8 naive two, each CD4 subset three.

CDR3 size: 14 residues. In the case of this clone: Its antigen is not identified.

Whole-study results and caveats: Investigators collected only blood, and repertoires in tissues likely differ.

The method was immunoSEQ multiplex PCR; TCRdb's version includes in-frame clones alone and lacks a portion of them. The sample lists some 2,500,000 clones; 90% to 95% were seen once. Material: naive CD4+ T cells from PBMCs. Subset denoted: CD45RA+ positively selected. The receptor was isolated from a man aged 18 to 30 in good health. Some clones in this sample may be carry-over from other donors' samples. The chain couples TRBV21-1 to TRBJ2-2; no check of the table's D call, TRBD2, against the DNA was made. TRBV21-1 is a documented pseudogene. The CDR3 here is CASSPNPRCRELFF. The DNA of the CDR3 is TGTGCCAGCAGCCCAAACCCTCGGTGCAGGGAGCTGTTTTTT.